The source of this T cell receptor beta chain is a study of PD-1 blockade in classical Hodgkin lymphoma. Every patient had relapsed following autologous stem cell transplantation, and cohorts differed in brentuximab vedotin exposure. Relapsed/refractory classical Hodgkin lymphoma patients had complete, partial or progressive responses. Sequencing used immunoSEQ multiplex PCR; TCRdb keeps in-frame clones, though not all of them. The table lists around 46,000 clones, around 82% of them singletons. The CDR3 contains 16 residues. The germline CDR1 and CDR2 sequences are SGHTS and YDEGEE. V lost 1 base, J lost 7 bases, and 18 bases lay in between.

This chain connects TRBV5-8 to TRBJ1-3; TRBD1 might be the D (5 bases). This specimen was peripheral blood mononuclear cells (PBMCs), taken before the second cycle of nivolumab. This clonotype originated in a human donor with classical Hodgkin lymphoma. CDR3 amino acids: CASSLYQGTGRNTIYF. The CDR3 DNA follows: TGTGCCAGCAGCTTGTATCAGGGCACCGGTCGCAACACCATATATTTT.